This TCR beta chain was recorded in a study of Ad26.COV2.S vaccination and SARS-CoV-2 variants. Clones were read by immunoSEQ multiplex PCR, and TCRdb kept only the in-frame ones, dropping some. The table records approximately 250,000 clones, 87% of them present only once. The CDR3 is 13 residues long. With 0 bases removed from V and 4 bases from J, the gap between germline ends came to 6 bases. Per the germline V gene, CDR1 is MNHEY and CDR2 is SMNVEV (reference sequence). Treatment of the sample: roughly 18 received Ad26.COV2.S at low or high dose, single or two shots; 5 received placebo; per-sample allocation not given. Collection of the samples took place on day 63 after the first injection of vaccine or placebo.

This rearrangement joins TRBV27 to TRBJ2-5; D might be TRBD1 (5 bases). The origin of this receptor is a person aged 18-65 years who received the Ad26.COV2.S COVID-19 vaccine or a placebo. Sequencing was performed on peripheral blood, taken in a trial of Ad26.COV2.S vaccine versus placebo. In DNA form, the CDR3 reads TGTGCCAGCAGTTTATCCAGGGCAGAGACCCAGTACTTC. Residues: CASSLSRAETQYF.